The clone carrying this T cell receptor beta chain was seen at least ten times. What it recognizes is unknown. This sample was included in a study of regulatory T cells in long-lasting Graves disease. To make TCR beta libraries, researchers used iRepertoire HTBI primers and Arm-PCR of CDR3 regions. TCRdb itself ran the multiplex PCR reads through MiXCR, one entry per CDR3 protein. Here the sample spans about 220,000 distinct CDR3 sequences, roughly 20% being singletons. Overall study results and limits: Analyses excluded thyroid tissue, covering peripheral blood alone. Persistent Graves' cases showed lower TCR diversity than newly diagnosed cases.

Time point specified: newly diagnosed GD, antithyroid drugs for less than 3 months. The TCR library was made from RNA extracted from PBMCs. This sample was also put to use in a study of T cells in Graves' hyperthyroidism and ophthalmopathy. That report adds: Diagnoses were made from clinical symptoms, serum measures (thyroxine and TRAb), thyroid ultrasound and orbital computed tomography. Most clonotypes that expanded in the thyroid above 0.001 also showed up in blood.

The sequence derives from a woman in her thirties with Graves disease. The specimen comprised peripheral blood mononuclear cells (PBMCs), sampled at new diagnosis, from a patient treated with antithyroid drugs.

CDR3 amino acids: CASSSGAGTQYF. DNA of the CDR3: TGTGCCAGTAGTAGCGGAGCGGGGACCCAGTACTTC. The chain combines TRBV19 with TRBJ2-5, with D possibly TRBD2 on 6 matching bases. V was clipped by 4 bases and J by 7 bases, with 10 bases between them. The CDR3 loop spans 12 amino acids. Germline V gives CDR1 LNHDA, CDR2 SQIVND (reference sequence).